The TCR beta chain described here comes from a study of PD-L1 blockade in urothelial cancer. This table comes from immunoSEQ multiplex PCR, and its TCRdb copy is limited to in-frame clones, with some not included. The repertoire holds under 50,000 clones, about nine tenths seen once, with roughly 10% in the top ten. V lost 0 bases to trimming and J lost 2 bases; unmatched junction nucleotides: 7. In germline, CDR1 is MGHRA, CDR2 YSYEKL. The CDR3 loop spans 18 amino acids. Indicated time point: pretreatment peripheral blood. Patients in the study were battling locally advanced or metastatic urothelial carcinoma. Every patient provided from 1 to 8 samples, collected pretreatment and on-treatment.

The V call is TRBV4-1, the J call TRBJ2-6; 7 bases are a match to TRBD2. This clonotype was sampled from a woman in her fifties or sixties with urothelial cancer. The source was PBMCs, collected around atezolizumab (anti-PD-L1) treatment. The CDR3 spells CASSQDRTSHPGANVLTF. The CDR3 nucleotides are TGCGCCAGCAGCCAAGATAGGACTAGTCACCCTGGGGCCAACGTCCTGACTTTC.